A single TCR beta chain is shown here with its context. This entry is derived from a study of T cell clones after liver transplantation. Overall study context: Post-transplant blood was tracked for graft-donor-reactive T cell clones identified in a pre-transplant mixed lymphocyte reaction. Graft-donor-reactive sequences were compared with third-party-reactive TCRbeta sequences from pre-transplant mixed lymphocyte reactions. HCV positivity affected three of eight recipients; the rest lacked autoimmune or viral indications.

TCRdb's table, derived via immunoSEQ multiplex PCR, lists solely in-frame clones and lacks some. The table has 80,000 or so clones, roughly 85% seen once. The V and J ends lost 5 bases and 1 base respectively, with 9 bases between them. The CDR3 has 14 amino acids. Germline V lookup: CDR1 MNHNS, CDR2 SASEGT. The source of this sequence is a human patient who received a liver transplant. Some T cells may be supplied by the graft donor. This chain links TRBV6-1 with TRBJ1-5, with D unclear. Sequenced here: CD4+ T cells from blood, sampled approximately 3.5 years after liver transplant. The CDR3 DNA sequence: TGTGCCAGCAGTATTCAGGCGAGCAATCAGCCCCAGCATTTT. It translates to CASSIQASNQPQHF.